Listed below are T cell receptor beta chains from one sample, sequenced in a study of blood T cell repertoires in COVID-19. Clones were read by immunoSEQ multiplex PCR, and TCRdb kept only the in-frame ones, dropping some. The profile covers under 300,000 clones, with 75% to 90% appearing a single time and 2.2% taken by the ten largest. Sequencing was done on a sample of peripheral blood. The origin of the receptors is a man aged 25 to 40 who had recovered from COVID-19. The CDR3 runs from the conserved cysteine through the conserved F or W. A D gene is named only where the DNA matches it firmly. Only some rows state a clone size, as once, few, many or a class for expanded clones.

TRBD1 TRBJ2-3 . TRBV2 TGTGCCAGCAGTCGTACCACAGGGGGCGATGGAAATACGCAGTATTTT CASSRTTGGDGNTQYF
. TRBJ1-3 . TRBV27 TGTGCCAGCAGTTTCCATCCACAGGGAAACACCATATATTTT CASSFHPQGNTIYF
. TRBJ2-5 . TRBV7-9 TGTGCCAGCAGCTCCTTAGAGACCCAGTACTTC CASSSLETQYF
. TRBJ2-5 . TRBV3-1/TRBV3-2 TGTGCCAGCAGCCAAGATCTCTCCGAGACCCAGTACTTC CASSQDLSETQYF
TRBD1 TRBJ1-1 . TRBV30 TGTGCCTGTAAGAACAGGGGATTGAACACTGAAGCTTTCTTT CACKNRGLNTEAFF
. TRBJ2-5 . TRBV4-1 TGCGCCAGCAGCACCACTAGAGGAGAGACCCAGTACTTC CASSTTRGETQYF
. TRBJ1-4 few TRBV6-5 TGTGCCAGCAGTTACTCGAGAGGAACAGGTGAAAAACTGTTTTTT CASSYSRGTGEKLFF
TRBD1 TRBJ2-7 . TRBV2 TGTGCCAGCAGGGATGGACAGGGGATTTTGGACGAGCAGTACTTC CASRDGQGILDEQYF
TRBD1 TRBJ1-6 . TRBV18 TGTGCCAGCTCACCACCGGGACAGAACAATTCACCCCTCCACTTT CASSPPGQNNSPLHF
. TRBJ2-5 . TRBV7-2 TGTGCCAGCAGCTTAGATTATCGGTTAGAGACCCAGTACTTC CASSLDYRLETQYF
TRBD1 TRBJ1-2 once TRBV19 TGTGCCAGTAGTATATCCGGGACAGGGGCGATTAACTATGGCTACACCTTC CASSISGTGAINYGYTF
TRBD2 TRBJ2-1 once TRBV11-2 TGTGCCAGCAGCACGGGACTAGCGGGGGGTAGTCGGTTCTTC CASSTGLAGGSRFF
TRBD1 TRBJ1-1 . TRBV6-5 TGTGCCAGCTTCTACACAGGGGAAACTGAAGCTTTCTTT CASFYTGETEAFF
. TRBJ1-1 . TRBV27 TGTGCCAGCAGTTCCTTATACTACACTGAAGCTTTCTTT CASSSLYYTEAFF
TRBD1 TRBJ2-7 . TRBV5-1 TGCGCCAGCAGCTTGGCCACCGGACAGGGGCGGGAGCAGTACTTC CASSLATGQGREQYF
TRBD1 TRBJ2-7 . TRBV5-6 TGTGCCAGCAGCCCCCGCGGCAGGGGGCGGTACGAGCAGTACTTC CASSPRGRGRYEQYF
. TRBJ2-3 . TRBV5-1 TGCGCCAGCAGCTTGGGAAAGTACACCTCGTCCGTTGGAGATACGCAGTATTTT CASSLGKYTSSVGDTQYF
. TRBJ1-6 . TRBV6-6 TGTGCCAGCTCAAGACCAGGGGAATCTTCACCCCTCCACTTT CASSRPGESSPLHF
. TRBJ2-3 . TRBV2 TGTGCCAGCAGTCTTACTACGGGACAATTCACAGATACGCAGTATTTT CASSLTTGQFTDTQYF
. TRBJ1-3 . TRBV10-3 TGTGCCATCAGTGTTCGGGGAAACACCATATATTTT CAISVRGNTIYF
. TRBJ2-1 once TRBV29-1 TGCAGCGTTGCCTTATTACTGAGGAGCTCCTACAATGAGCAGTTCTTC CSVALLLRSSYNEQFF
TRBD2 TRBJ2-1 . TRBV4-1 TGCGCCAGCAGCCAAGACCCCGGGGGGGCGGGAAATGAGCAGTTCTTC CASSQDPGGAGNEQFF
. TRBJ2-5 once TRBV6-5 TGTGCCAGCAGTTACGGAGTGCCGTTGGAGACCCAGTACTTC CASSYGVPLETQYF